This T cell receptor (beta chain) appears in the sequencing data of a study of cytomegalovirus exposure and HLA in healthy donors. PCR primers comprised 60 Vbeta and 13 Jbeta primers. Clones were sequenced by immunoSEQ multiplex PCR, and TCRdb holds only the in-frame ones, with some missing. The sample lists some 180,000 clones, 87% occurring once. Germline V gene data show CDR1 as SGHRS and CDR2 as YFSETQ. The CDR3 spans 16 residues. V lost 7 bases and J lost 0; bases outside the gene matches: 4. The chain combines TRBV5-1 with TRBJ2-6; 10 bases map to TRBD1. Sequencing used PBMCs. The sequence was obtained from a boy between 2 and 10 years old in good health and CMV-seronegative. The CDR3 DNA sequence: TGCGCCAGCGGTGGGACAGGGGCCTCTGGGGCCAACGTCCTGACTTTC. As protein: CASGGTGASGANVLTF.